The rows below give T cell receptor beta chains drawn from one sample of a study of long-term antiretroviral therapy in people with HIV. The data were produced by immunoSEQ multiplex PCR, yet TCRdb's version contains in-frame clones alone and is incomplete. Among 16,000 or so clones, 90% to 95% were seen once, and the ten largest hold roughly 1.3%. The specimen comprised unsorted PBMCs, sampled less than 11 years after starting antiretroviral therapy. The source of these receptors is a man aged 25 to 40 with HIV. Each CDR3 is given with its conserved first and last residue. Fields, in order: V gene, J gene, D gene, clone size, CDR3 protein, CDR3 DNA. The D gene is left open where the match is weak. Some rows mark clone size as missing; the rest say once, few, many or name a class of expanded clone.

V gene: TRBV20-1; J gene: TRBJ2-1; D gene: TRBD1; clone size: .; CDR3 protein: CSPRQGDEQFF; CDR3 DNA: TGCTCCCCCCGACAGGGAGATGAGCAGTTCTTC
V gene: TRBV6-5; J gene: TRBJ1-2; D gene: .; clone size: .; CDR3 protein: CASSPPGGRAGYTF; CDR3 DNA: TGTGCCAGCAGCCCCCCGGGGGGGCGCGCAGGCTACACCTTC
V gene: TRBV7-2; J gene: TRBJ2-2; D gene: TRBD1; clone size: .; CDR3 protein: CASSLWDRVTGELFF; CDR3 DNA: TGTGCCAGCAGTCTTTGGGACAGGGTGACCGGGGAGCTGTTTTTT
V gene: TRBV15; J gene: TRBJ2-6; D gene: TRBD1; clone size: .; CDR3 protein: CATRGQGSNSGANVLTF; CDR3 DNA: TGTGCCACCCGGGGACAGGGAAGTAACTCTGGGGCCAACGTCCTGACTTTC
V gene: TRBV29-1; J gene: TRBJ1-1; D gene: .; clone size: .; CDR3 protein: CSVSLREINTEAFF; CDR3 DNA: TGCAGCGTTTCGCTGAGGGAGATCAACACTGAAGCTTTCTTT
V gene: TRBV5-6; J gene: TRBJ2-7; D gene: .; clone size: .; CDR3 protein: CASSPVGERSYEQYF; CDR3 DNA: TGTGCCAGCAGCCCCGTGGGGGAGAGATCCTACGAGCAGTACTTC
V gene: TRBV7-6; J gene: TRBJ1-3; D gene: .; clone size: .; CDR3 protein: CASSPSRAPGNTIYF; CDR3 DNA: TGTGCCAGCAGCCCCTCAAGGGCCCCTGGAAACACCATATATTTT
V gene: TRBV2; J gene: TRBJ1-4; D gene: TRBD1; clone size: .; CDR3 protein: CASSEATGASEKLFF; CDR3 DNA: TGTGCCAGCAGTGAAGCGACAGGGGCAAGTGAAAAACTGTTTTTT
V gene: TRBV5-1; J gene: TRBJ2-2; D gene: TRBD2; clone size: once; CDR3 protein: CASRSAGGTRGGELFF; CDR3 DNA: TGCGCCAGCAGATCCGCCGGGGGGACCCGGGGCGGGGAGCTGTTTTTT
V gene: TRBV5-5; J gene: TRBJ1-2; D gene: .; clone size: .; CDR3 protein: CASSLAVGGGYGYTF; CDR3 DNA: TGTGCCAGCAGCTTGGCCGTAGGGGGAGGGTATGGCTACACCTTC
V gene: TRBV5-1; J gene: TRBJ2-1; D gene: .; clone size: .; CDR3 protein: CASRLEGGSYNEQFF; CDR3 DNA: TGCGCCAGCAGATTGGAGGGAGGTTCCTACAATGAGCAGTTCTTC
V gene: TRBV28; J gene: TRBJ2-3; D gene: .; clone size: .; CDR3 protein: CASSLTQGIADTQYF; CDR3 DNA: TGTGCCAGCAGTTTAACTCAAGGAATCGCAGATACGCAGTATTTT
V gene: TRBV5-8; J gene: TRBJ2-2; D gene: .; clone size: .; CDR3 protein: CASSLIAGGNTGELFF; CDR3 DNA: TGTGCCAGCAGCTTGATCGCCGGGGGGAACACCGGGGAGCTGTTTTTT
V gene: TRBV9; J gene: TRBJ2-3; D gene: .; clone size: .; CDR3 protein: CASSVEALGRGVRTDTQYF; CDR3 DNA: TGTGCCAGCAGCGTAGAAGCCCTGGGCAGGGGAGTGCGCACAGATACGCAGTATTTT
V gene: TRBV6-6; J gene: TRBJ1-2; D gene: TRBD1; clone size: few; CDR3 protein: CASSYPLDRAEYGYTF; CDR3 DNA: TGTGCCAGCAGTTACCCCCTTGACAGGGCGGAGTATGGCTACACCTTC
V gene: TRBV2; J gene: TRBJ2-7; D gene: .; clone size: .; CDR3 protein: CASGWPYEQYF; CDR3 DNA: TGTGCCAGCGGTTGGCCTTACGAGCAGTACTTC
V gene: TRBV6-6; J gene: TRBJ2-5; D gene: .; clone size: .; CDR3 protein: CASSYRDVGHQETQYF; CDR3 DNA: TGTGCCAGCAGTTACCGGGATGTAGGGCACCAAGAGACCCAGTACTTC
V gene: TRBV2; J gene: TRBJ2-1; D gene: TRBD2; clone size: .; CDR3 protein: CASSVWTSPNEQFF; CDR3 DNA: TGTGCCAGCAGTGTATGGACTAGTCCCAATGAGCAGTTCTTC
V gene: TRBV7-9; J gene: TRBJ1-2; D gene: TRBD1; clone size: .; CDR3 protein: CASSFGQGIYGYTF; CDR3 DNA: TGTGCCAGCAGCTTTGGACAGGGCATCTATGGCTACACCTTC